A single sample is the source of the 10 T cell receptor beta chains below, sequenced in a study of blood T cell repertoires in COVID-19. The assay was immunoSEQ multiplex PCR, and TCRdb's table has in-frame clones only and misses some. The sample has about 90,000 clones, about 89% seen once. The sample taken for sequencing was peripheral blood. Every receptor here comes from a human donor in a cohort sampled during active COVID-19.

This sequence joins TRBV3-1 (or the pseudogene TRBV3-2) and TRBJ1-2; the D gene is possibly TRBD1 (6 bases). Trimming shortened V by 4 bases and J by 8 bases, and 17 bases separated the two germline ends. Germline-derived CDR1 and CDR2 are LGHDT and YNNKEL (reference sequence). The CDR3 runs 14 residues. Written as DNA, the CDR3 is TGTGCCAGCAGCCCCGGAAGGGGGTTTGGAGGCTACACCTTC. Protein sequence: CASSPGRGFGGYTF.

The chain has TRBV6-5 and TRBJ1-2, with unresolved D. Per germline, CDR1 MNHEY and CDR2 SVGAGI. With 5 bases removed from V and 2 bases from J, the gap between germline ends came to 15 bases. CDR3 size: 15 residues. CDR3 region: CASSPEWRANYGYTF. CDR3 DNA sequence: TGTGCCAGCAGTCCTGAGTGGAGGGCCAACTATGGCTACACCTTC.

This clone was recorded many times. This chain links TRBV2 with TRBJ2-7, with a possible D match to TRBD2 (6 bases). This CDR3 has 13 amino acids. Trimming stripped 6 bases from V and 3 bases from J, with 12 bases between. Germline V gene lookup returns CDR1 SNHLY and CDR2 FYNNEI. The CDR3 reads CASSVGGNYEQYF. The DNA for the CDR3 is TGTGCCAGCAGCGTGGGGGGAAACTACGAGCAGTACTTC.

This chain joins TRBV4-1 and TRBJ1-2, with no clear D. Trimming shortened V by 5 bases and J by 4 bases, and 17 bases separated the two germline ends. CDR1 is MGHRA, CDR2 YSYEKL, per germline. The CDR3 has 15 amino acids. In DNA, the CDR3 is TGCGCCAGCAGCGCCGATCATCAGTCCCCCTATGGCTACACCTTC. This codes for CASSADHQSPYGYTF.

The V gene is TRBV7-8, the J gene TRBJ1-1; 8 positions match TRBD1. This CDR3 is 15 amino acids long. Losses at the gene ends were 5 bases for V and 1 base for J; bases not matched to a gene: 6. Germline CDR1 SGHVS, CDR2 FQNEAQ. The CDR3 DNA sequence: TGTGCCAGCAGCACCGAACAGGGGGAGAACACTGAAGCTTTCTTT. Translation gives CASSTEQGENTEAFF.

The CDR3 loop is CASSNRGYEQYF. CDR3 DNA sequence: TGTGCCAGCAGCAACAGGGGGTACGAGCAGTACTTC. This chain uses TRBV5-6 with TRBJ2-7, with TRBD1 identical over 8 bases. Germline trimming cut 4 bases from V and 4 bases from J; bases unmatched to any gene: 1. Germline lookup yields CDR1 SGHDT and CDR2 YYEEEE. This CDR3 has 12 residues.

This sequence joins TRBV12-3 or TRBV12-4 and TRBJ2-1, with D possibly being TRBD1 (5 bases). V gave up 5 bases and J gave up 8 bases, with 13 bases separating them. The CDR3 has 13 residues. In DNA form, the CDR3 reads TGTGCCAGCAGTACAACCGACAGTTATGAGCAGTTCTTC. The encoded protein is CASSTTDSYEQFF.

This chain links TRBV5-6 with TRBJ2-7; 7 nucleotides match TRBD2. The CDR3 is 15 amino acids. J was trimmed by 7 bases and V by 4 bases; bases with no gene match: 14. Per germline, CDR1 SGHDT and CDR2 YYEEEE. CDR3 nucleotide sequence: TGTGCCAGCAGCCTCAGACTAGCCCCTCTTCGGGAGCAGTACTTC. This sequence encodes CASSLRLAPLREQYF. Filled out from reference TRBV5-6 and TRBJ2-7, the complete variable domain reads DAGVTQSPTHLIKTRGQQVTLRCSPKSGHDTVSWYQQALGQGPQFIFQYYEEEERQRGNFPDRFSGHQFPNYSSELNVNALLLGDSALYLCASSLRLAPLREQYFGPGTRLTVT.

CDR3 region: CASSLWGGQRQPQHF. DNA for the CDR3: TGTGCCAGCAGCTTGTGGGGCGGCCAGAGACAGCCCCAGCATTTT. The chain couples TRBV5-6 to TRBJ1-5; perhaps TRBD1 as D (5 bases). V was shortened by 1 base and J by 7 bases, with 15 bases between the two germline ends. Germline lookup yields CDR1 SGHDT and CDR2 YYEEEE. The CDR3 contains 15 residues.

This clone has just a few counts. The gene calls are TRBV19 and TRBJ1-1; unclear D gene. V was clipped by 6 bases and J by 7 bases, with 12 bases between them. The CDR3 has 12 amino acids. In germline, CDR1 is LNHDA, CDR2 SQIVND (reference sequence). CDR3 in DNA: TGTGCCAGTAGAAGAGCGGGGATTGAAGCTTTCTTT. As protein: CASRRAGIEAFF.